These 20 T cell receptor beta chains were sequenced from one sample in a study of monozygotic twins with cystic fibrosis. Data came from immunoSEQ multiplex PCR; TCRdb stores just in-frame clones and leaves some out. Of around 30,000 clones in the sample, roughly 97% were seen once. Material for sequencing was blood. These receptors all come from a girl aged 2 to 9 with cystic fibrosis.

This chain joins TRBV5-1 and TRBJ2-3, with 9 bases fitting TRBD2. The CDR3 runs to 16 residues. Germline V gene lookup returns CDR1 SGHRS and CDR2 YFSETQ. V was clipped by 1 base and J by 2 bases; unmatched bases: 5. The CDR3 region is CASSLRLAEITDTQYF. CDR3 nucleotides: TGCGCCAGCAGCTTGAGACTAGCGGAAATCACAGATACGCAGTATTTT.

The chain links TRBV30 to TRBJ1-2; unclear D gene. Germline CDR1 reads GTSNPN; CDR2 reads SVGIG (reference sequence). Deletions cut 2 bases from V and 7 bases from J, with 8 bases between. This CDR3 comprises 11 residues. CDR3 DNA sequence: TGTGCCTGGAGTCCCGGCGGTGGCTACACCTTC. Translated: CAWSPGGGYTF. Using reference TRBV30 and TRBJ1-2 for the parts outside the CDR3, the full variable domain is SQTIHQWPATLVQPVGSPLSLECTVEGTSNPNLYWYRQAAGRGLQLLFYSVGIGQISSEVPQNLSASRPQDRQFILSSKKLLLSDSGFYLCAWSPGGGYTFGSGTRLTVV.

This chain joins TRBV10-1 and TRBJ2-7; D may be TRBD2 (6 bases). CDR3 length: 14 residues. The ends were cut back, 8 bases at V and 6 bases at J, with 20 bases in the middle. The germline V gene encodes CDR1 WNHNN and CDR2 SYGVQD (reference sequence). CDR3 sequence: CASSEDPMGGEQYF. In nucleotides, the CDR3 is TGCGCCAGCTCTGAGGATCCGATGGGGGGCGAGCAGTACTTC.

With regard to this clone: It is unclear where the CDR3 begins or ends on the DNA, so no DNA is shown, and the CDR3 is as TCRdb lists it. CDR3 in amino acids: CSALMYICRSSQPQHF. The V and J genes are TRBV29-1 and TRBJ1-5. Looked up from germline, CDR1 is SQVTM and CDR2 is ANQGSEA. The CDR3 length equals 16 residues, ends included.

J is TRBJ2-7 and V is TRBV5-8; 14 nucleotides align to TRBD2. Germline V gene data show CDR1 as SGHTS and CDR2 as YDEGEE. V lost 5 bases and J lost 2; bases outside the gene matches: 3. The CDR3 sequence is 15 residues long. The CDR3 loop reads CASRVTSGRAYEQYF. The CDR3 bases are TGTGCCAGCAGAGTGACTAGCGGGAGGGCCTACGAGCAGTACTTC.

The chain couples TRBV7-6 to TRBJ2-7, with D perhaps being TRBD1 or TRBD2 (5 bases each). V lost 3 bases and J lost 0, with 12 bases in between. The CDR3 runs 15 residues. Germline V gene lookup returns CDR1 SGHVS and CDR2 FNYEAQ. The CDR3 nucleotides read TGTGCCAGCAGCTTGTGGGCAGGGAGCTCCTACGAGCAGTACTTC. This translates into CASSLWAGSSYEQYF.

In nucleotides, the CDR3 is TGTGCCAGCAGCGTAGCAGGGACTAACTACGAGCAGTACTTC. It yields the protein CASSVAGTNYEQYF. V gene TRBV9 combines with J gene TRBJ2-7, with 7 positions matching TRBD2. This CDR3 has 14 amino acids. The V and J ends lost 0 bases and 3 bases, in that order; junction bases with no gene match: 3. In germline, CDR1 is SGDLS, CDR2 YYNGEE.

The genes are TRBV7-9 and TRBJ1-2, with 10 bases that match TRBD1. The CDR3 consists of 15 residues. The trim removed 5 bases at V and 3 bases at J, leaving 6 bases unmatched. Germline CDR1 SEHNR, CDR2 FQNEAQ (reference sequence). DNA for the CDR3: TGTGCCAGCAGCGTCCGGACAGGGGGAGACTATGGCTACACCTTC. It translates to CASSVRTGGDYGYTF.

The V call is TRBV5-4, the J call TRBJ2-2; 7 positions agree with TRBD1. Germline V lookup: CDR1 SGHNT, CDR2 YYREEE (reference sequence). The ends lost 3 bases at V and 6 bases at J; junction bases unmatched: 8. This CDR3 has 15 amino acids. The CDR3 bases are TGTGCCAGCAGCTGGAGGACAGGTCGGGCCGGGGAGCTGTTTTTT. Translated: CASSWRTGRAGELFF.

The chain employs TRBV14 and TRBJ2-1; D gene unclear. The V gene lost 1 base and the J gene lost 5 bases, with 6 bases spanning the gap. Germline CDR1 reads SGHDN; CDR2 reads FVKESK. The CDR3 covers 13 residues. CDR3 DNA sequence: TGTGCCAGCAGCCAAGCCTCAAACAATGAGCAGTTCTTC. It yields the protein CASSQASNNEQFF.

V usage is TRBV19 and J usage is TRBJ2-7; a possible D gene is TRBD2 (6 bases). The germline V gene encodes CDR1 LNHDA and CDR2 SQIVND (reference sequence). This CDR3 is 15 amino acids long. Trimming stripped 2 bases from V and 6 bases from J, with 17 bases between. The CDR3 sequence is CASSISPEGGSEQYF. In DNA form, the CDR3 reads TGTGCCAGTAGTATATCCCCAGAGGGAGGTAGCGAGCAGTACTTC. The whole variable domain, filled in from reference TRBV19 and TRBJ2-7, reads DGGITQSPKYLFRKEGQNVTLSCEQNLNHDAMYWYRQDPGQGLRLIYYSQIVNDFQKGDIAEGYSVSREKKESFPLTVTSAQKNPTAFYLCASSISPEGGSEQYFGPGTRLTVT.

The genes are TRBV30 and TRBJ1-5, with D possibly TRBD1 on 6 matching bases. V gave up 4 bases and J gave up 3 bases, with 7 bases separating them. Germline loops: CDR1 GTSNPN, CDR2 SVGIG (reference sequence). CDR3 length: 12 amino acids. Here the CDR3 DNA reads TGTGCCTGGAACAGGGACAATCAGCCCCAGCATTTT. Its translation is CAWNRDNQPQHF. Drawing the rest from reference TRBV30 and TRBJ1-5, the complete variable domain is SQTIHQWPATLVQPVGSPLSLECTVEGTSNPNLYWYRQAAGRGLQLLFYSVGIGQISSEVPQNLSASRPQDRQFILSSKKLLLSDSGFYLCAWNRDNQPQHFGDGTRLSIL.

This chain joins TRBV10-1 and TRBJ2-7, with 7 bases lining up with TRBD1. Germline-derived CDR1 and CDR2 are WNHNN and SYGVQD (reference sequence). The CDR3 has 15 residues. V shed 4 bases, J shed 5 bases, and the junction held 11 bases outside the gene matches. This CDR3 reads CASSGHRGKGDEQYF. The CDR3 nucleotides read TGCGCCAGCAGTGGGCACAGGGGTAAGGGCGACGAGCAGTACTTC.

Here the CDR3 DNA reads TGTGCCAGCAGCTTACATGGCGGGGACAGCCTTGAAGCTTTCTTT. It encodes CASSLHGGDSLEAFF. This chain connects TRBV5-5 to TRBJ1-1; 7 bases are a match to TRBD1. This CDR3 comprises 15 residues. Germline CDR1 reads SGHKS; CDR2 reads YYEKEE (reference sequence). After removal of 2 bases from V and 7 bases from J, the junction contained 11 bases not matched to a gene.

The chain carries TRBV29-1 and TRBJ2-1; tentatively, D is TRBD1 or TRBD2 (5 bases each). The CDR3 is made up of 15 amino acids. CDR1 is SQVTM and CDR2 is ANQGSEA in the germline V gene. The germline V and J ends were trimmed by 3 bases and 0 bases, with 12 bases remaining between them. In DNA form, the CDR3 reads TGCAGCGTTGAGAGGGGCGGAAGCTCCTACAATGAGCAGTTCTTC. Translating it yields CSVERGGSSYNEQFF.

The rearrangement uses TRBV5-6 and TRBJ2-7, with TRBD1 identical over 9 bases. Trimming took 8 bases from V and 3 from J; bases not matched to a gene: 9. CDR1 and CDR2 (germline): SGHDT, YYEEEE. This CDR3 has 14 amino acids. The CDR3 DNA reads TGTGCCAGTAGTTTGGGACAGGGAAACTACGAGCAGTACTTC. It encodes CASSLGQGNYEQYF.

The chain is built from TRBV9 and TRBJ1-2; 7 nucleotides align to TRBD1. Germline CDR1 reads SGDLS; CDR2 reads YYNGEE. This CDR3 comprises 15 residues. Trimming removed 4 bases from V and 7 bases from J; junction bases left unmatched: 13. CDR3 in DNA: TGTGCCAGCAGCCGAAGTGGCGACAGGGAGGTTGGCTACACCTTC. Translated: CASSRSGDREVGYTF.

The rearrangement uses TRBV13 and TRBJ2-2; D is undetermined. The CDR3 runs to 14 residues. In germline, CDR1 is PRHDT, CDR2 FYEKMQ (reference sequence). Trimming took 3 bases from V and 6 from J, leaving 11 bases between them. CDR3 protein: CASSFSRNSGELFF. In nucleotides, the CDR3 is TGTGCCAGCAGCTTCAGTAGGAATTCCGGGGAGCTGTTTTTT. Supplemented by reference TRBV13 and TRBJ2-2, the full variable domain reads AAGVIQSPRHLIKEKRETATLKCYPIPRHDTVYWYQQGPGQDPQFLISFYEKMQSDKGSIPDRFSAQQFSDYHSELNMSSLELGDSALYFCASSFSRNSGELFFGEGSRLTVL.

CDR3 nucleotide sequence: TGTGCCAGCTCACAGGGCACAGATACGCAGTATTTT. Its translation: CASSQGTDTQYF. This chain links TRBV18 with TRBJ2-3; no clear D gene. The germline gives CDR1 KGHSH, CDR2 LQKENI. The CDR3 contains 12 residues. Deletions cut 4 bases from V and 1 base from J, with 3 bases between.

V gene TRBV27 combines with J gene TRBJ2-5; D remains ambiguous. The CDR3 has 13 amino acids. Germline-derived CDR1 and CDR2 are MNHEY and SMNVEV (reference sequence). Trimming shortened V by 10 bases and J by 4 bases, and 16 bases separated the two germline ends. CDR3 residues: CATAVGVRETQYF. CDR3 in DNA: TGTGCCACCGCCGTTGGGGTACGAGAGACCCAGTACTTC.